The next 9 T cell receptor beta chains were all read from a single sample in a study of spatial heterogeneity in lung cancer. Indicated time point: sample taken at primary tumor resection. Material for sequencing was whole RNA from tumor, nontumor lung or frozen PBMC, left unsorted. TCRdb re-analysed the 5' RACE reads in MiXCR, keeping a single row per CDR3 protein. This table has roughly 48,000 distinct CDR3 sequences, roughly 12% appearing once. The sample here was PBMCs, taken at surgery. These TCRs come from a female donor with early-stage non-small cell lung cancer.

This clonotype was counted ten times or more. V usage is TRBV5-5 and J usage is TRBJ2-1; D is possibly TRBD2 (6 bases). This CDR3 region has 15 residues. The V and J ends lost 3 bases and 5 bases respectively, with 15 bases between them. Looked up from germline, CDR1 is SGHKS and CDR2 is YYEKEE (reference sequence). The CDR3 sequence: CASSSGTQIHNEQFF. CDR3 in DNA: TGTGCCAGCAGCTCCGGGACTCAAATCCACAATGAGCAGTTCTTC.

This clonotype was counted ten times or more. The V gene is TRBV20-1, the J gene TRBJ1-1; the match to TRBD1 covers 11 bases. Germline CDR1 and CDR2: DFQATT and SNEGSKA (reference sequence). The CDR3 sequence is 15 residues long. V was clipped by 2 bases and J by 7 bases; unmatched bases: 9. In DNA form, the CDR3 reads TGCAGTGCTAGACGACCGGGACAGGGGGTTGGTGAAGCTTTCTTT. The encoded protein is CSARRPGQGVGEAFF.

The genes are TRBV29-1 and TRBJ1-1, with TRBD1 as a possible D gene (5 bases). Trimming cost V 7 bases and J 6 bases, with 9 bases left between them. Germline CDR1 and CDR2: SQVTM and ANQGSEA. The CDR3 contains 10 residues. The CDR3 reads CSAGGSEAFF. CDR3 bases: TGCAGCGCCGGGGGGTCTGAAGCTTTCTTT. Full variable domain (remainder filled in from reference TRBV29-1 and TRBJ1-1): SAVISQKPSRDICQRGTSLTIQCQVDSQVTMMFWYRQQPGQSLTLIATANQGSEATYESGFVIDKFPISRPNLTFSTLTVSNMSPEDSSIYLCSAGGSEAFFGQGTRLTVV.

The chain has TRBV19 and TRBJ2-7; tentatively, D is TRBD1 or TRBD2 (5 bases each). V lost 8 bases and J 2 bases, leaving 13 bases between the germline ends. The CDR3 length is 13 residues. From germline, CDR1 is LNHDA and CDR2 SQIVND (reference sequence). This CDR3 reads CASSSRGAYEQYF. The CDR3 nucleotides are TGTGCCAGTTCGTCCCGAGGGGCCTACGAGCAGTACTTC.

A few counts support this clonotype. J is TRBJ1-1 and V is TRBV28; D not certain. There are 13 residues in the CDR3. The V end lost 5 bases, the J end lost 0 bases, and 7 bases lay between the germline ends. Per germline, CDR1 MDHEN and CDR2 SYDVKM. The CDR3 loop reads CASSARMNTEAFF. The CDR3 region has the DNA TGTGCCAGCAGTGCGAGAATGAACACTGAAGCTTTCTTT.

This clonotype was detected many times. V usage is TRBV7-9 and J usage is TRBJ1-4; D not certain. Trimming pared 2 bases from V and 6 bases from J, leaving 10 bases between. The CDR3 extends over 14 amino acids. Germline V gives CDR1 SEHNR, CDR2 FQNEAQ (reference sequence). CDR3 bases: TGTGCCAGCAGCTTAAGTCGCTTGGATGAAAAACTGTTTTTT. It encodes CASSLSRLDEKLFF. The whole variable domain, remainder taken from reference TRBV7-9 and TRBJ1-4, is DTGVSQNPRHKITKRGQNVTFRCDPISEHNRLYWYRQTLGQGPEFLTYFQNEAQLEKSRLLSDRFSAERPKGSFSTLEIQRTEQGDSAMYLCASSLSRLDEKLFFGSGTQLSVL.

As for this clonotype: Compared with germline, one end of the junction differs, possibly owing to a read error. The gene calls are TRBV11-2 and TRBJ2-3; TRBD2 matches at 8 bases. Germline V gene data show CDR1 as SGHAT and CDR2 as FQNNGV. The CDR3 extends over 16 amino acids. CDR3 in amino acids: CASSLVGGGSTDTQYF. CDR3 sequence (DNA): TGTGCGAGCAGCTTAGTAGGCGGGGGGAGCACAGATACGCAGTATTTT.

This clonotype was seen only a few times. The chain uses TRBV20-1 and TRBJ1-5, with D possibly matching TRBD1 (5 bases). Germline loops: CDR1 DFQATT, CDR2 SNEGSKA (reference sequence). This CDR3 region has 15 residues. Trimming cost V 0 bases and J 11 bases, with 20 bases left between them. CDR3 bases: TGCAGTGCTAGAGAAGGGGCAGGAGGGAAGTTGGCCCAGCATTTT. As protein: CSAREGAGGKLAQHF.

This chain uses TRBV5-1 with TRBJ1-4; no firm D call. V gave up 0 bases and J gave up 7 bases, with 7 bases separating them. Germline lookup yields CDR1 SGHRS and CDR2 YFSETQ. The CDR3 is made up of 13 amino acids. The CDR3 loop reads CASSLATFEKLFF. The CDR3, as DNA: TGCGCCAGCAGCTTGGCGACATTTGAAAAACTGTTTTTT.